This entry lists 16 T cell receptor beta chains sequenced from one sample in a study of cytomegalovirus exposure and HLA in healthy donors. The study ran its PCR with 60 Vbeta and 13 Jbeta primers. TCRdb keeps only in-frame clones here, not all; method: immunoSEQ multiplex PCR. Of some 100,000 clones in the sample, around 84% were seen once. Input material: PBMCs. Receptors originate from a woman under 30 in good health and CMV-seronegative.

This CDR3 reads CASRLGQGYSIDGYTF. As DNA, the CDR3 is TGCGCCAGCAGGCTCGGACAGGGGTATAGTATCGATGGCTACACCTTC. The rearrangement joins TRBV5-1 to TRBJ1-2; 9 nucleotides line up with TRBD1. The trim removed 5 bases at V and 6 bases at J, leaving 14 bases unmatched. Per germline, CDR1 SGHRS and CDR2 YFSETQ. CDR3 length: 16 amino acids.

The V and J genes are TRBV28 and TRBJ1-3; 7 nucleotides line up with TRBD1. Germline assignment: CDR1 MDHEN and CDR2 SYDVKM. With V trimmed by 6 bases and J by 2 bases, 10 bases remained unmatched. This CDR3 comprises 16 residues. The CDR3 spells CASSRRQGTTGNTIYF. In DNA form, the CDR3 reads TGTGCCAGCAGCCGCAGACAGGGAACAACTGGAAACACCATATATTTT.

Only one count was recorded for this clone. The chain has TRBV7-2 and TRBJ2-7, with a weak D call TRBD2 (5 bases). Trimming cost V 4 bases and J 1 base, with 11 bases left between them. The CDR3 is 14 amino acids. Germline assignment: CDR1 SGHTA and CDR2 FQGNSA. The chain's CDR3 is CASSSELVSYEQYF. The CDR3 DNA is TGTGCCAGCAGCTCCGAACTAGTTTCCTACGAGCAGTACTTC.

This clone was observed a few times. V gene TRBV5-1 combines with J gene TRBJ1-1; D may be TRBD1 (6 bases). The V end was cut by 1 base, the J end by 1 base, with 11 bases between. The CDR3 totals 15 residues. CDR1 is SGHRS and CDR2 is YFSETQ in the germline V gene. CDR3 protein: CASSLNPGQNTEAFF. Written as DNA, the CDR3 is TGCGCCAGCAGCTTGAATCCGGGACAGAACACTGAAGCTTTCTTT.

The chain recombines TRBV27 with TRBJ1-3, with D perhaps matching TRBD1 (6 bases). V was trimmed by 0 bases and J by 4 bases, leaving 10 bases between them. The CDR3 extends over 15 amino acids. The germline CDR1 and CDR2 sequences are MNHEY and SMNVEV (reference sequence). The CDR3, as DNA: TGTGCCAGCAGTTTATCTGGCAGGGGAGGAAACACCATATATTTT. This codes for CASSLSGRGGNTIYF.

The rearrangement joins TRBV28 to TRBJ2-1, with 7 positions matching TRBD1. After removal of 1 base from V and 3 bases from J, the junction contained 3 bases not matched to a gene. Germline CDR1 MDHEN, CDR2 SYDVKM. The CDR3 length is 15 residues. For the CDR3, the DNA is TGTGCCAGCAGTTTATTTGGGACAGACTACAATGAGCAGTTCTTC. It yields the protein CASSLFGTDYNEQFF.

The chain joins TRBV27 to TRBJ2-7, with D maybe TRBD2 (6 bases). Germline V gene sequence: CDR1 MNHEY, CDR2 SMNVEV (reference sequence). V was pared by 5 bases and J by 6 bases, with 17 bases between. This CDR3 has 14 amino acids. This chain's CDR3 is CASSDGGIFGEQYF. CDR3 coding DNA: TGTGCCAGCAGTGACGGCGGGATTTTTGGCGAGCAGTACTTC.

The CDR3 DNA is TGTGCCAGCAGTTTATTTCGAACGGGGTTGGGTGGCTACACCTTC. This encodes CASSLFRTGLGGYTF. The chain combines TRBV27 with TRBJ1-2, with D unclear. The germline V gene encodes CDR1 MNHEY and CDR2 SMNVEV (reference sequence). The CDR3 sequence is 15 residues long. The germline V and J ends were trimmed by 1 base and 7 bases, with 16 bases remaining between them.

This clone was seen a few times. The CDR3 loop is CASSLDDGQNTEAFF. CDR3 DNA sequence: TGCGCCAGCAGCTTGGATGATGGACAGAACACTGAAGCTTTCTTT. The rearrangement links TRBV5-1 to TRBJ1-1, with D possibly matching TRBD1 (5 bases). From germline, CDR1 is SGHRS and CDR2 YFSETQ. This CDR3 spans 15 amino acids. Trimming shortened V by 0 bases and J by 1 base, and 10 bases separated the two germline ends.

The CDR3 DNA follows: TGTGCCAGCTCACCCCGACAGGGGGCCTACGAGCAGTACTTC. Translation: CASSPRQGAYEQYF. The chain couples TRBV18 to TRBJ2-7; 9 nucleotides match TRBD1. Trimming at V came to 3 bases and at J to 2 bases, leaving 2 bases not matched to a gene. This CDR3 contains 14 residues. CDR1 and CDR2 from the germline V gene are KGHSH and LQKENI. Full variable domain (rest looked up from reference TRBV18 and TRBJ2-7): NAGVMQNPRHLVRRRGQEARLRCSPMKGHSHVYWYRQLPEEGLKFMVYLQKENIIDESGMPKERFSAEFPKEGPSILRIQQVVRGDSAAYFCASSPRQGAYEQYFGPGTRLTVT.

This sequence joins TRBV19 and TRBJ2-7; TRBD1 matches at 7 bases. Trimming took 5 bases from V and 2 from J; bases not matched to a gene: 9. Germline loops: CDR1 LNHDA, CDR2 SQIVND (reference sequence). The CDR3 has 15 residues. As DNA, the CDR3 is TGTGCCAGTAGTGAAGGGACAGACAGAACCTACGAGCAGTACTTC. It translates to CASSEGTDRTYEQYF.

This rearrangement joins TRBV4-3 to TRBJ2-5; 8 bases match TRBD1. Germline V gene data show CDR1 as LGHNA and CDR2 as YSLEER. The CDR3 is made up of 16 amino acids. J was trimmed by 5 bases and V by 1 base; bases with no gene match: 9. The CDR3 loop is CASSQAGTGGGETQYF. The CDR3 DNA follows: TGCGCCAGCAGCCAAGCTGGGACAGGAGGGGGGGAGACCCAGTACTTC.

The rearrangement joins TRBV6-1 to TRBJ2-3; the match to TRBD2 covers 8 bases. The V gene end was trimmed by 5 bases and the J gene end by 4 bases; junction bases not matched to a gene: 8. The CDR3 covers 15 residues. Germline V CDR1 and CDR2: MNHNS, SASEGT. The chain's CDR3 is CASSPILAAPDTQYF. Here the CDR3 DNA reads TGTGCCAGCAGTCCAATACTAGCGGCCCCAGATACGCAGTATTTT.

The gene calls are TRBV18 and TRBJ2-1, with 7 bases matching TRBD2. The trim removed 2 bases at V and 3 bases at J, leaving 13 bases unmatched. The CDR3 runs 18 residues. Germline values: CDR1 KGHSH, CDR2 LQKENI. CDR3 nucleotide sequence: TGTGCCAGCTCACCAGGGCGGGAGCTACTGGGGGGCTACAATGAGCAGTTCTTC. Protein: CASSPGRELLGGYNEQFF. Full variable domain (remainder filled in from reference TRBV18 and TRBJ2-1): NAGVMQNPRHLVRRRGQEARLRCSPMKGHSHVYWYRQLPEEGLKFMVYLQKENIIDESGMPKERFSAEFPKEGPSILRIQQVVRGDSAAYFCASSPGRELLGGYNEQFFGPGTRLTVL.

V gene TRBV6-5 combines with J gene TRBJ1-2; 9 nucleotides align to TRBD1. CDR3 length equals 15 residues. Trimming cost V 3 bases and J 5 bases; bases outside gene matches: 7. In germline, CDR1 is MNHEY, CDR2 SVGAGI. CDR3 DNA sequence: TGTGCCAGCAGTTATGGGACAGGGACCCTTTATGGCTACACCTTC. Translation gives CASSYGTGTLYGYTF.

This clone was detected only a few times. The V gene is TRBV6-5, the J gene TRBJ1-5; D unresolved. Germline CDR1 and CDR2: MNHEY and SVGAGI. V was trimmed by 2 bases and J by 4 bases, leaving 6 bases between them. The CDR3 consists of 13 residues. CDR3 DNA sequence: TGTGCCAGCAGTTACGGGGAGAATCAGCCCCAGCATTTT. This translates into CASSYGENQPQHF.